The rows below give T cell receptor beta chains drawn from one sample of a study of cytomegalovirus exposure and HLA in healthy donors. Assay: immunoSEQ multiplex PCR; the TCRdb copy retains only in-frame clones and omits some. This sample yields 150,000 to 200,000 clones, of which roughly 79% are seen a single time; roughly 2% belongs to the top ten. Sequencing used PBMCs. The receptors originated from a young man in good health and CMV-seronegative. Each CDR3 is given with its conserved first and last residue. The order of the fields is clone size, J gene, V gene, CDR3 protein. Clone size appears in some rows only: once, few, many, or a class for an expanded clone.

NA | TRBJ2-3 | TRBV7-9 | CASSPRGLAGYYSTDTQYF
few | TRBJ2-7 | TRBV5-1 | CASKDTGTGLGEQYF
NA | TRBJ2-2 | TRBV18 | CASSLGQDSGELFF
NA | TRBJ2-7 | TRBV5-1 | CASSLAGTGNEQYF
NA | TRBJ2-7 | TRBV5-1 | CASAGTGLHEQYF
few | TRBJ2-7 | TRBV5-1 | CASSLGTIYEQYF
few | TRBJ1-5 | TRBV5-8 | CASSSLGGAHQPQHF
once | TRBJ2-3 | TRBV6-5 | CASSTRQSDTQYF
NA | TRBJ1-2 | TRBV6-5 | CASSPLGQGWGYTF
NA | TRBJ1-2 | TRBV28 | CASLKGALGYGYTF
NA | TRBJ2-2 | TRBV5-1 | CASSFRQNTGELFF
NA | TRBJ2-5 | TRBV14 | CASSHRLAGVETQYF
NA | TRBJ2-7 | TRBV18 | CASSSSANLVYEQYF
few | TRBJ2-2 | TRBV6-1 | CASRRVGGELFF
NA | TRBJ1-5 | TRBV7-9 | CASSLGQGSNQPQHF
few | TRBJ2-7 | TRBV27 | CASSFGAENYEQYF
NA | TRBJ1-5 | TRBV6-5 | CASSYTGVHGQPQHF
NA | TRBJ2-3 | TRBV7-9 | CASSPWERTDTQYF
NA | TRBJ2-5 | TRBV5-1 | CASSPGTSGRPWETQYF
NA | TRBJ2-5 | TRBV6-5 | CASSYSPGWKETQYF
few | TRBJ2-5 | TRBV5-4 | CASSLGLAGGETQYF
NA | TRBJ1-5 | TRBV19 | CASSIEARNQPQHF
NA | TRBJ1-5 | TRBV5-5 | CASSLADSNQPQHF
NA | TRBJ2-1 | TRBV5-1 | CASSLAFLSDNEQFF
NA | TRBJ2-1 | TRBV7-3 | CASSQTSGDYNEQFF
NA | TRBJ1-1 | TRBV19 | CASSIGTGLNTEAFF
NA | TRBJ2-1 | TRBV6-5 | CASSSGLGYNEQFF
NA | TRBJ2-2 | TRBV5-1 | CASRTGSTTGELFF
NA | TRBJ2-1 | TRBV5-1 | CASSSRASGGSYNEQFF
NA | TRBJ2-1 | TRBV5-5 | CASSLMPRGAFYNEQFF
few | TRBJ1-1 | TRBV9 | CASSVARGIGVNTEAFF
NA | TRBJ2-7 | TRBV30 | CAWSPQGLYEQYF
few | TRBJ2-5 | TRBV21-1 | CASIRTGYVETQYF